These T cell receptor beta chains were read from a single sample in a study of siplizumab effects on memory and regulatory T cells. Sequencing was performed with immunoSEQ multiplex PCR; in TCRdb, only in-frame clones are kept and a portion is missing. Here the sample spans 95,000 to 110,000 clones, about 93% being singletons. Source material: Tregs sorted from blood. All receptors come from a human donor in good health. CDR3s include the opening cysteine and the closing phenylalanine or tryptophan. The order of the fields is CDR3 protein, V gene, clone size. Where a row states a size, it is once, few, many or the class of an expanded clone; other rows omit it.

cdr3_aa: CASSGGTEAFF
v_call: TRBV6-5
clone_size: -

cdr3_aa: CASSLFLARLPVEQFF
v_call: TRBV7-9
clone_size: -

cdr3_aa: CASSSKNRVEQYF
v_call: TRBV5-4
clone_size: -

cdr3_aa: CASSLDPVGGGYTF
v_call: TRBV5-1
clone_size: -

cdr3_aa: CASSLALAGVGETQYF
v_call: TRBV11-3
clone_size: -

cdr3_aa: CASSPGLAGGNEQFF
v_call: TRBV5-1
clone_size: -

cdr3_aa: CASSLSRGQSGTQYF
v_call: TRBV27
clone_size: -

cdr3_aa: CASSLNIGGQETQYF
v_call: TRBV7-3
clone_size: -

cdr3_aa: CASSQVRGGPSSYNEQFF
v_call: TRBV4-1
clone_size: -

cdr3_aa: CASSPYVGSPLGHTF
v_call: TRBV7-3
clone_size: once

cdr3_aa: CASSISLGQGGNEQYF
v_call: TRBV19
clone_size: -

cdr3_aa: CASSGGSKTRNEQFF
v_call: TRBV6-1
clone_size: -

cdr3_aa: CASSKRQGIHGYTF
v_call: TRBV6-1
clone_size: -

cdr3_aa: CASSATGTSGQGEQFF
v_call: TRBV7-2
clone_size: -

cdr3_aa: CSVLSGTGVFF
v_call: TRBV20-1
clone_size: -

cdr3_aa: CASSPESPTITDTQYF
v_call: TRBV4-1
clone_size: -

cdr3_aa: CASQGLSARDTEAFF
v_call: TRBV18
clone_size: -

cdr3_aa: CASSRGDRGDETQYF
v_call: TRBV4-1
clone_size: -

cdr3_aa: CASSLSEATISYEQYF
v_call: TRBV13
clone_size: -

cdr3_aa: CASSDPGQGNEQYF
v_call: TRBV25-1
clone_size: -

cdr3_aa: CASRRPGQASNSPLHF
v_call: TRBV19
clone_size: -

cdr3_aa: CASAAVGEAFF
v_call: TRBV6-1
clone_size: once

cdr3_aa: CASSYAGQLEAFF
v_call: TRBV6-5
clone_size: -

cdr3_aa: CASSEAASGIGELFF
v_call: TRBV2
clone_size: -

cdr3_aa: CASSLTGTGGWVIYGYTF
v_call: TRBV7-9
clone_size: -

cdr3_aa: CASSQPDGFAQPQHF
v_call: TRBV4-1
clone_size: -

cdr3_aa: CASSNGGYEQYF
v_call: TRBV19
clone_size: -

cdr3_aa: CASSFLGTQYF
v_call: TRBV7-2
clone_size: -

cdr3_aa: CSVSRTAHTEAFF
v_call: TRBV29-1
clone_size: once

cdr3_aa: CASSIKGYGYTF
v_call: TRBV6-6
clone_size: -

cdr3_aa: CSVEYSAANYNEQFF
v_call: TRBV29-1
clone_size: -

cdr3_aa: CASSPPNLATQYF
v_call: TRBV18
clone_size: -

cdr3_aa: CAIKGQVGDNEQFF
v_call: TRBV10-3
clone_size: -

cdr3_aa: CASSLQGVGYF
v_call: TRBV6-6
clone_size: -

cdr3_aa: CASSPGSGVRTEAFF
v_call: TRBV7-9
clone_size: -

cdr3_aa: CASNRTSGYEQYF
v_call: TRBV6-6
clone_size: -

cdr3_aa: CASSYRAITYEQYF
v_call: TRBV27
clone_size: -

cdr3_aa: CASRRGDFQYF
v_call: TRBV27
clone_size: -

cdr3_aa: CASSPTGHYEQYF
v_call: TRBV11-1
clone_size: -

cdr3_aa: CAWVGSGNTIYF
v_call: TRBV30
clone_size: -

cdr3_aa: CASSPQGRTEAFF
v_call: TRBV27
clone_size: once

cdr3_aa: CASSLTVNTEAFF
v_call: TRBV5-1
clone_size: -

cdr3_aa: CASSISRDTQYF
v_call: TRBV19
clone_size: -

cdr3_aa: CASSGQFNYEQYF
v_call: TRBV10-2
clone_size: -

cdr3_aa: CATSQALAVRTDTQYF
v_call: TRBV15
clone_size: -

cdr3_aa: CASSTGQGFYNEQFF
v_call: TRBV19
clone_size: -

cdr3_aa: CSASDTYQQYF
v_call: TRBV20-1
clone_size: -

cdr3_aa: CASSPLQGMGNTEAFF
v_call: TRBV18
clone_size: -

cdr3_aa: CASTEGSWETQYF
v_call: TRBV2
clone_size: -

cdr3_aa: CASSQPGQGEKLFF
v_call: TRBV16
clone_size: -

cdr3_aa: CAWSVSVYEQYF
v_call: TRBV30
clone_size: -

cdr3_aa: CASSKLGGTEAFF
v_call: TRBV21-1
clone_size: -

cdr3_aa: CASSVLGQGGTEAFF
v_call: TRBV9
clone_size: -

cdr3_aa: CASSLTVRQRTLNQPQHF
v_call: TRBV7-9
clone_size: -

cdr3_aa: CASSTPTGKNYGYTF
v_call: TRBV19
clone_size: -

cdr3_aa: CAWSWGISYNEQFF
v_call: TRBV30
clone_size: once

cdr3_aa: CASSTFGTGGSIQYF
v_call: TRBV19
clone_size: -

cdr3_aa: CASSLAGQPYEQYF
v_call: TRBV5-1
clone_size: -

cdr3_aa: CASSPGLASNEQFF
v_call: TRBV7-8
clone_size: -

cdr3_aa: CASSLTTGELFF
v_call: TRBV5-1
clone_size: -